What follows are 7 T cell receptor beta chains derived from one specimen sequenced in a study of identical twins (dated by TCRdb to about 2016). The library was produced with 5' RACE. Reads for this sample came from an Illumina HiSeq 2000. TCRdb trimmed public reads at Q25 via fastp, called clones via MiXCR and kept in-frame beta chains. Rows with a matching CDR3 protein are joined into one entry that keeps the most common DNA and genes. The sample records 200,000 or so distinct CDR3 sequences, about 7.5% of which are singletons. Jointly, the top ten make up more than 1.5% of the sample. This sample was shared with a second study, whose subject was yellow fever vaccine responses in identical twins.

The specimen sequenced was memory (CD45RO+) T cells sorted from blood. Reading the label with the study, this specimen's cell subset or site is: CD45RO+ enriched T cells. The origin of the receptors is a woman aged 18-35 years in good health.

This clonotype has a count of ten or more. V usage is TRBV14 and J usage is TRBJ2-6, with a possible D match to TRBD2 (5 bases). CDR3 size: 18 residues. The V gene's germline CDR1 is SGHDN and CDR2 FVKESK. Trimming left V 2 bases short and J 1 base short, with 15 bases between. The CDR3 DNA sequence: TGTGCCAGCAGCCAATTCCGGACTTCCAGATCTGGGGCCAACGTCCTGACTTTC. Amino acid sequence: CASSQFRTSRSGANVLTF.

This clonotype was recorded many times. The chain combines TRBV12-3 or TRBV12-4 with TRBJ1-1; D unresolved. The CDR3 spans 12 residues. V lost 4 bases, J lost 2 bases, and 5 bases lay in between. CDR3 in DNA: TGTGCCAGCAGTTCCACTAACACTGAAGCTTTCTTT. This sequence encodes CASSSTNTEAFF.

A remark on this clonotype: One end of the junction is discordant with germline, which a read error may explain. The V and J genes are TRBV3-1 and TRBJ1-1, with no clear D. Germline V gives CDR1 LGHDT, CDR2 YNNKEL (reference sequence). This CDR3 is 12 amino acids long. CDR3 nucleotide sequence: TGTGCCAGCAGCCTTAGGAACACTGAAGCTATCTTT. This codes for CASSLRNTEAIF.

In its sample, this clonotype ranks as medium-sized (0.01 to 0.1%). A junction end diverges from the germline sequence, so it may reflect a read error. This sequence joins TRBV5-1 and TRBJ2-1; possible D gene TRBD2, 5 bases. CDR3 size: 14 residues. Germline V lookup: CDR1 SGHRS, CDR2 YFSETQ. The CDR3 region is CASSLAGSYNEQFF. The DNA for the CDR3 is TGTGCCAGCAGCTTGGCGGGTTCCTACAATGAGCAGTTCTTC.

The chain employs TRBV5-5 and TRBJ2-1; D is undetermined. This CDR3 spans 14 amino acids. Germline V gene sequence: CDR1 SGHKS, CDR2 YYEKEE (reference sequence). Trimming shortened V by 4 bases and J by 0 bases, and 8 bases separated the two germline ends. The CDR3 DNA is TGTGCCAGCAGCCGTGGGCGCTCCTACAATGAGCAGTTCTTC. Translated, it gives CASSRGRSYNEQFF.

This clonotype was observed a few times. This chain links TRBV7-2 with TRBJ2-1; TRBD1 matches 10 bases. The CDR3 runs to 15 residues. V lost 4 bases and J lost 4; bases outside the gene matches: 4. In germline, CDR1 is SGHTA, CDR2 FQGNSA. The CDR3 DNA follows: TGTGCCAGCAGCTCCGACAGGGGGCAGTACAATGAGCAGTTCTTC. Amino acid sequence: CASSSDRGQYNEQFF.

V and J are TRBV5-1 and TRBJ2-3, with TRBD2 matching 7 bases. The CDR3 covers 15 residues. The V gene end was trimmed by 0 bases and the J gene end by 2 bases; junction bases not matched to a gene: 3. Germline V gene data show CDR1 as SGHRS and CDR2 as YFSETQ. CDR3 loop: CASSLDQRDTDTQYF. The CDR3 DNA is TGCGCCAGCAGCTTGGACCAGCGGGACACAGATACGCAGTATTTT.